The clone carrying this T cell receptor beta chain was counted many times. The source of the sample is a study of T cells in Graves' hyperthyroidism and ophthalmopathy. RNA transcripts yielded amplified TCR beta CDR3 regions. Using the HTBI primer set, a first-round RT-PCR was run on the TCR CDR3. Via MiXCR, TCRdb re-called the multiplex PCR reads, giving one row per CDR3 protein. The sample lists 600,000 to 700,000 distinct CDR3 sequences; 14% to 15% were seen once. Sequencing was carried out using blood. The TCR sequence derives from a woman in her thirties or forties with Graves' ophthalmopathy.

The CDR3 bases are TGTGCCAGCAGTTCGGGGGATGGCCCCTACGAGCAGTACTTC. Translating gives CASSSGDGPYEQYF. The rearrangement joins TRBV6-5 to TRBJ2-7; possibly TRBD2 for D (6 bases). Germline CDR1 MNHEY, CDR2 SVGAGI. The CDR3 runs to 14 residues. V dropped 4 bases and J dropped 2 bases, with 12 bases sitting between them.